Below are 8 T cell receptor beta chains sequenced from a single sample in a study of cytomegalovirus exposure and HLA in healthy donors. The primer mix had 60 Vbeta and 13 Jbeta primers. Using immunoSEQ multiplex PCR, the repertoire was profiled, and TCRdb retains in-frame clones only, with some absent. The data show roughly 160,000 clones, 70% to 80% seen once. The material sequenced was PBMCs. The receptors stem from a woman aged 45-65 years in good health and CMV-seronegative.

V usage is TRBV4-3 and J usage is TRBJ2-5, with 7 bases identical to TRBD1. Germline V gene data show CDR1 as LGHNA and CDR2 as YSLEER. This CDR3 has 15 residues. V trimming: 0 bases; J trimming: 4 bases; junction bases outside the gene matches: 5. The CDR3 is CASSQDQGVRETQYF. In DNA form, the CDR3 reads TGCGCCAGCAGCCAAGATCAGGGGGTGAGAGAGACCCAGTACTTC.

This clone came up once. V gene TRBV5-1 combines with J gene TRBJ2-5; no reliable D call. V shed 4 bases and J shed 2 bases, with 9 bases lying between them. Germline V gene sequence: CDR1 SGHRS, CDR2 YFSETQ. CDR3 length equals 13 residues. CDR3 sequence: CASSEVGQETQYF. The CDR3 DNA sequence: TGCGCCAGCAGCGAGGTCGGGCAAGAGACCCAGTACTTC.

This clone was seen once. The CDR3 bases are TGCGCCAGCAGCCAAGGGTCGCGGGGGATAACGAACACCGGGGAGCTGTTTTTT. The encoded protein is CASSQGSRGITNTGELFF. This sequence joins TRBV4-3 and TRBJ2-2; 7 positions agree with TRBD2. Trimming took 1 base from V and 0 from J; bases not matched to a gene: 8. The germline CDR1 and CDR2 sequences are LGHNA and YSLEER. The CDR3 runs 18 residues.

The chain carries TRBV10-3 and TRBJ2-3, with TRBD2 matching 8 bases. V lost 6 bases and J lost 0; bases outside the gene matches: 8. Germline V lookup: CDR1 ENHRY, CDR2 SYGVKD. CDR3 length equals 16 residues. CDR3 residues: CAISKPGTRSTDTQYF. The CDR3 nucleotides read TGTGCCATCAGCAAACCCGGGACTAGAAGCACAGATACGCAGTATTTT.

The chain links TRBV28 to TRBJ2-1; TRBD1 agrees at 7 bases. The trim removed 4 bases at V and 0 bases at J, leaving 6 bases unmatched. Germline lookup yields CDR1 MDHEN and CDR2 SYDVKM. The CDR3 is made up of 16 amino acids. In DNA form, the CDR3 reads TGTGCCAGCAGTTATAACAGGGGTATCTCCTACAATGAGCAGTTCTTC. Translating gives CASSYNRGISYNEQFF.

The chain links TRBV14 to TRBJ1-2; D uncertain. The CDR3 runs to 14 residues. V was trimmed by 0 bases and J by 4 bases, leaving 9 bases between them. Per germline, CDR1 SGHDN and CDR2 FVKESK. Written as DNA, the CDR3 is TGTGCCAGCAGCCAAGATCTTAGGAGCTATGGCTACACCTTC. This sequence encodes CASSQDLRSYGYTF.

The V and J genes are TRBV27 and TRBJ1-1; D is perhaps TRBD1 (5 bases). The CDR3 sequence is 15 residues long. The germline V gene has CDR1 MNHEY and CDR2 SMNVEV (reference sequence). Trimming cost V 6 bases and J 10 bases, with 24 bases left between them. The CDR3 coding sequence is TGTGCCAGCAGACCAGGGACTATGAAAGCAGGAGGAGCTTTCTTT. Protein product: CASRPGTMKAGGAFF.

The V and J genes are TRBV5-1 and TRBJ2-5; D is uncertain. V was cut by 2 bases and J by 7 bases, with 18 bases left in between. CDR1 is SGHRS and CDR2 is YFSETQ in the germline V gene. This CDR3 is built from 15 residues. CDR3 protein: CASSLTGFLSLTQYF. Here the CDR3 DNA reads TGCGCCAGCAGCTTAACCGGGTTCTTGAGTCTGACCCAGTACTTC.